Here is one T cell receptor (beta chain) with its context. V gave up 2 bases and J gave up 6 bases; unmatched junction bases: 4. There are 14 residues in the CDR3. Per germline, CDR1 MNHEY and CDR2 SVGAGI. The sample comes from a study of blood T cell repertoires in COVID-19. About the study: COVID-19 samples, acute and convalescent, were from the United States, Italy and Spain. Nucleic acid was either cDNA or gDNA, and it came from T cells, B-cell-depleted T cells, or PBMCs.

Authors' analysis steps: Nucleated cell counts were estimated from reference gene primer amplification. Measured with immunoSEQ multiplex PCR; TCRdb has only the in-frame clones, and not every one. V, J and clone size were drawn from that table, and D and trimming were deduced from the DNA. Of around 250,000 clones listed, over 65% were seen once; the top ten hold under 5.5%. The specimen sequenced was peripheral blood. The sequence came from a man in his sixties who had recovered from COVID-19. V usage is TRBV6-5 and J usage is TRBJ2-7; TRBD1 matches at 10 bases. This chain's CDR3 is CASSYGTGDTEQYF. CDR3 nucleotide sequence: TGTGCCAGCAGTTACGGGACAGGGGATACCGAGCAGTACTTC.